This T cell receptor beta chain was recorded in a study of spatial heterogeneity in lung cancer. Study-wide context: Detection of beta-chain sequences consistently exceeded that of alpha-chain sequences.

This CDR3 has 14 residues. The V end lost 5 bases, the J end lost 1 base, and 11 bases lay between the germline ends. Sample time point: blood at routine non-recurrence follow-up after resection. Using its own MiXCR run on the 5' RACE reads, TCRdb lists one record per CDR3 protein. The sample lists about 87,000 distinct CDR3 sequences; roughly a fifth were seen once. This receptor was identified in a male donor with early-stage non-small cell lung cancer. The V gene is TRBV12-3 or TRBV12-4, the J gene TRBJ1-1; TRBD1 is a possible D gene (6 bases). The sequenced sample was PBMCs, obtained at follow-up. CDR3 region: CASSVQGWNTEAFF. CDR3 in DNA: TGTGCCAGCAGTGTACAGGGCTGGAACACTGAAGCTTTCTTT.